This entry features one T cell receptor beta chain sequence. Its antigen is currently unknown. This sample stems from a study of vaccination and CD4 T cells after COVID-19. CD4+ T cells that had been cultured provided DNA sequenced with the Oncomine TCR Beta short-read assay. TCRdb used MiXCR to reprocess the PCR reads, holding one entry per CDR3 protein. The profile shows some 15,000 distinct CDR3 sequences, roughly 57% of them singletons. Indicated treatment: approximately 10-day PBMC culture with coronavirus spike peptide pools or control peptides (ViraFEST assay). This CDR3 comprises 17 residues. Trimming took 0 bases from V and 5 from J; bases not matched to a gene: 12. Germline V CDR1 and CDR2: DFQATT, SNEGSKA (reference sequence).

The chain recombines TRBV20-1 with TRBJ2-1, with 8 bases matching TRBD2. This TCR came from a human donor who had recovered from COVID-19. Sequenced material: CD4+ T cells from blood, cultured in vitro. CDR3 in amino acids: CSARDALREGSDNEQFF. CDR3 coding DNA: TGCAGTGCTAGAGATGCCCTACGGGAGGGGTCTGACAATGAGCAGTTCTTC.